This T cell receptor (beta chain) came from a study of CD8 T cells in ankylosing spondylitis. As for this clonotype: The antigen is unknown.

Findings of the study overall: The study identified a TCR beta motif of several highly homologous variants that appeared characteristic of ankylosing spondylitis blood.

This CDR3 comprises 16 residues. In germline, CDR1 is MNHEY, CDR2 SVGAGI. V shed 0 bases and J shed 3 bases, with 11 bases lying between them. TCRdb independently ran MiXCR on the 5' RACE reads; one entry per CDR3 protein. The data contain approximately 500,000 distinct CDR3 sequences, roughly 12% of them singletons. The chain couples TRBV6-5 to TRBJ2-2; D possibly uses TRBD1 or TRBD2 (5 bases each). This TCR derives from a male donor with ankylosing spondylitis. Sequenced material: blood, either unsorted or a sorted T cell fraction (not recorded which). The CDR3 protein is CASSYSIGEHTGELFF. The CDR3 nucleotides read TGTGCCAGCAGTTACTCGATAGGGGAGCACACCGGGGAGCTGTTTTTT.